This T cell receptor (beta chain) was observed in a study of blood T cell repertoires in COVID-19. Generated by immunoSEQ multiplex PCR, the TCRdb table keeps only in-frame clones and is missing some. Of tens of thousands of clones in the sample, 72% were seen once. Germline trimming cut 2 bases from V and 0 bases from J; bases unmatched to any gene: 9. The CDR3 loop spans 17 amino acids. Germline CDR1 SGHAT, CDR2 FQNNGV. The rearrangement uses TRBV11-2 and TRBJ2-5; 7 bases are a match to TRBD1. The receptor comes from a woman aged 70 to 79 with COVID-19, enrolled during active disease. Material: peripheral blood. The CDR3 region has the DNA TGTGCCAGCAGCTTAACAGGGGCGGTGGGGTACCAAGAGACCCAGTACTTC. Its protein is CASSLTGAVGYQETQYF.